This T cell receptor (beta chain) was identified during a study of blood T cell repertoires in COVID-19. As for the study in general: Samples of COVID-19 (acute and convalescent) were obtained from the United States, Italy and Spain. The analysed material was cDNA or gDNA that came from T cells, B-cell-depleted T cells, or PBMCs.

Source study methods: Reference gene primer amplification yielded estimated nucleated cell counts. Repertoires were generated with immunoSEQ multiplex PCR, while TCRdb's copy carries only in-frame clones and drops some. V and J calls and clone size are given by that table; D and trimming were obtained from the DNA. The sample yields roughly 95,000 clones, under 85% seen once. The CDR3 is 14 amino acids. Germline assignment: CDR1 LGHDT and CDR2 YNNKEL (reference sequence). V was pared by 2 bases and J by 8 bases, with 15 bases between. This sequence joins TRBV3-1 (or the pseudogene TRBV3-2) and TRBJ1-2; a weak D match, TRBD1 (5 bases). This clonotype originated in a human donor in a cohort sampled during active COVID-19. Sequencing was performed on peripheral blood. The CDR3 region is CASSQQGQSGGYTF. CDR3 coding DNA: TGTGCCAGCAGCCAACAGGGTCAGAGTGGGGGCTACACCTTC.